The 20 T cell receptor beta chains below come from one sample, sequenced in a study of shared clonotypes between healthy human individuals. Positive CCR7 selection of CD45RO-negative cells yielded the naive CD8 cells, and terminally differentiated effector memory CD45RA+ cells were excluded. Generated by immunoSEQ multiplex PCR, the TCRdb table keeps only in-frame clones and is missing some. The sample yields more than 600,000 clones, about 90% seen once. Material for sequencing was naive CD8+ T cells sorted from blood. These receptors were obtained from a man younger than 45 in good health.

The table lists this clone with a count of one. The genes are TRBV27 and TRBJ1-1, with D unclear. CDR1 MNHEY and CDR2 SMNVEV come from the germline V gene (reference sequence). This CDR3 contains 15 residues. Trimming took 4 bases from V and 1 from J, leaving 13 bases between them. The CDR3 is CASSSKTGKNTEAFF. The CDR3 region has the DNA TGTGCCAGCAGTTCGAAGACGGGTAAGAACACTGAAGCTTTCTTT.

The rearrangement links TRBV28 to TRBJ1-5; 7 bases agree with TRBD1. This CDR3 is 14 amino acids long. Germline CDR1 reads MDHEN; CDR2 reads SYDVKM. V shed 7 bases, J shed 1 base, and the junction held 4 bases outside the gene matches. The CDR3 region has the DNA TGTGCCAGCAAGCAACAGGGGAGCAATCAGCCCCAGCATTTT. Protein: CASKQQGSNQPQHF.

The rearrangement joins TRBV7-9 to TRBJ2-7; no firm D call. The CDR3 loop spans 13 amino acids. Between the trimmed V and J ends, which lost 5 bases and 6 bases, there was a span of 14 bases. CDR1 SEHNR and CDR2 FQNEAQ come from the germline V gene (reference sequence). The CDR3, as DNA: TGTGCCAGCAGCCAACCTTACCCGTTCGAGCAGTACTTC. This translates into CASSQPYPFEQYF.

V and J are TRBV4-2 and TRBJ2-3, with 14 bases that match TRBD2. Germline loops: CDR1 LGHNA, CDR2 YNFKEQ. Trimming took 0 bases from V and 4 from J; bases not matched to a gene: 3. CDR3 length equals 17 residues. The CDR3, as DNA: TGTGCCAGCAGCCAAGATGGGGGACTAGCGGGAGCAGATACGCAGTATTTT. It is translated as CASSQDGGLAGADTQYF.

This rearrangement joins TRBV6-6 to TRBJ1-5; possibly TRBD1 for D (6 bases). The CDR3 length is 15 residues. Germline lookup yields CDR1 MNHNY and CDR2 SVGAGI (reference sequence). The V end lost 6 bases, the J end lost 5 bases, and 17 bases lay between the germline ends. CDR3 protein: CASRGRTERYQPQHF. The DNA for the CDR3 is TGTGCCAGCAGAGGACGGACAGAGAGATATCAGCCCCAGCATTTT.

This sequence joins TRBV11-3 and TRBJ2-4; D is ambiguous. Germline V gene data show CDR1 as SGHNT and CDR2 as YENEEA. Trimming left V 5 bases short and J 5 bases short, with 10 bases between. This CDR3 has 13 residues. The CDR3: CASSERAENIQYF. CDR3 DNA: TGTGCCAGCAGCGAGCGTGCCGAAAACATTCAGTACTTC.

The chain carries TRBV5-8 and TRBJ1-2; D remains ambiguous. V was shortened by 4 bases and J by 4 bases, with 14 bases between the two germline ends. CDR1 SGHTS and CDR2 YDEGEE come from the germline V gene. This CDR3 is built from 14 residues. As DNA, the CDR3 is TGTGCCAGCAGCGCCAGGTCGGTCCCCTATGGCTACACCTTC. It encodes CASSARSVPYGYTF.

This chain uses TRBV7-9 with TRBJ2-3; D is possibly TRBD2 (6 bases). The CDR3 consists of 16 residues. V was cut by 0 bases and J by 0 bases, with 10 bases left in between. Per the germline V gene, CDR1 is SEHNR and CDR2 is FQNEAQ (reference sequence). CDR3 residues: CASSLAESGSTDTQYF. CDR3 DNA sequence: TGTGCCAGCAGCTTAGCGGAGAGCGGGAGCACAGATACGCAGTATTTT.

CDR3 sequence (DNA): TGTGCCAGCAGGGAGGGACAGCAGAACACTGAAGCTTTCTTT. Protein product: CASREGQQNTEAFF. The chain couples TRBV27 to TRBJ1-1; 7 bases align to TRBD1. Germline V gene sequence: CDR1 MNHEY, CDR2 SMNVEV (reference sequence). The CDR3 has 14 residues. The trim removed 6 bases at V and 1 base at J, leaving 5 bases unmatched.

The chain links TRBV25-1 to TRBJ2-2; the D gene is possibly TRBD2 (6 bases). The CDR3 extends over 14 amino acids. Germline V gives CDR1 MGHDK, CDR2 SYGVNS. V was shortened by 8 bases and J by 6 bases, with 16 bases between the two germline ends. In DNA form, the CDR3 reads TGTGCCAGCCGCGAAGGGACTTTTTCCGGGGAGCTGTTTTTT. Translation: CASREGTFSGELFF.

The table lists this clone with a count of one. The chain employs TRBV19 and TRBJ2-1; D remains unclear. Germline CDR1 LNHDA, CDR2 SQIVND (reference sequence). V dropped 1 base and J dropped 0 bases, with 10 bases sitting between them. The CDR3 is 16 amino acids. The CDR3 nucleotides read TGTGCCAGTAGTATAGGACCTAGGAGCTCCTACAATGAGCAGTTCTTC. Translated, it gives CASSIGPRSSYNEQFF.

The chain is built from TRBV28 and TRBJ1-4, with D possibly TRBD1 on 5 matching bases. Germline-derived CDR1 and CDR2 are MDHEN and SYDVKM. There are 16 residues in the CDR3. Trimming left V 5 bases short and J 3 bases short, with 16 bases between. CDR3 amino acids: CASSGKTAPPNEKLFF. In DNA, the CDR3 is TGTGCCAGCAGTGGGAAGACAGCCCCTCCTAATGAAAAACTGTTTTTT.

This CDR3 is CASSGGEEREKLFF. The CDR3 region has the DNA TGTGCCAGCAGTGGGGGGGAGGAGCGCGAAAAACTGTTTTTT. J is TRBJ1-4 and V is TRBV6-6; possible D gene TRBD1, 5 bases. Germline CDR1 reads MNHNY; CDR2 reads SVGAGI (reference sequence). V was clipped by 5 bases and J by 8 bases, with 15 bases between them. The CDR3 sequence is 14 residues long.

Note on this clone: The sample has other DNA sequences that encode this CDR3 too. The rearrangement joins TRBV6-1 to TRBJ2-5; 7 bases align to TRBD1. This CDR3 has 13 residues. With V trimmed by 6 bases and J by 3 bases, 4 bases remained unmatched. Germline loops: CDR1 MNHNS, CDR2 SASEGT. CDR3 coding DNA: TGTGCCAGCAGAGAGCAGGGGGAAGAGACCCAGTACTTC. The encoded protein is CASREQGEETQYF.

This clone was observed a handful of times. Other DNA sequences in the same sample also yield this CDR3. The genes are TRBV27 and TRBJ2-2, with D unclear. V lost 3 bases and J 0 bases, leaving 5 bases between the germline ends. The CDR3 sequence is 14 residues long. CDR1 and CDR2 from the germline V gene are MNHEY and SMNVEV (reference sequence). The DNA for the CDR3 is TGTGCCAGCAGTTTCGGTACGAACACCGGGGAGCTGTTTTTT. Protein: CASSFGTNTGELFF.

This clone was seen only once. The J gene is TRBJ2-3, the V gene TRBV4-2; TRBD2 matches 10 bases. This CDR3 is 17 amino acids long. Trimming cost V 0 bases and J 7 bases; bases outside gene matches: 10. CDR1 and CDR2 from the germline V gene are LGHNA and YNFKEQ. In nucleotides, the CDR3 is TGTGCCAGCAGCCAAGATAAAGCGGGAGGGCCAGCAAATACGCAGTATTTT. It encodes CASSQDKAGGPANTQYF.

The CDR3 is CASSFGGGPGEQYF. CDR3 in DNA: TGTGCCAGCAGCTTTGGGGGAGGGCCGGGCGAGCAGTACTTC. This chain uses TRBV13 with TRBJ2-7; 7 bases agree with TRBD2. The germline V gene has CDR1 PRHDT and CDR2 FYEKMQ (reference sequence). The CDR3 totals 14 residues. The J segment lost 6 bases and the V segment lost 3 bases, leaving 8 bases of the junction unmatched.

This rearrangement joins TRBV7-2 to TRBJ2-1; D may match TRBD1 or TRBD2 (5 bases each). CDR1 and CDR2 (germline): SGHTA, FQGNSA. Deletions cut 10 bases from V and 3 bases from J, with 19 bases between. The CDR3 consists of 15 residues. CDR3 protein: CATPPRESDYNEQFF. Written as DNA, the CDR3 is TGTGCCACCCCCCCCAGGGAGAGTGACTACAATGAGCAGTTCTTC.

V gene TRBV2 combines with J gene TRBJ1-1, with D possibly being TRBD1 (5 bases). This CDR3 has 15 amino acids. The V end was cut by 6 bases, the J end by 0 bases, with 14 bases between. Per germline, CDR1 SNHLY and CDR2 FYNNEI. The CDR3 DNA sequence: TGTGCCAGCAGATCGTCGGGACCGTTGAACACTGAAGCTTTCTTT. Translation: CASRSSGPLNTEAFF.

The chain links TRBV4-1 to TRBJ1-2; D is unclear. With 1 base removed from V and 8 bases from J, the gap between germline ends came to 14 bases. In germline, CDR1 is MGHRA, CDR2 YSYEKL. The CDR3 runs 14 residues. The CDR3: CASSQVLTGYGYTF. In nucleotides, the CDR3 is TGCGCCAGCAGCCAAGTTTTGACGGGATACGGCTACACCTTC.